The 6 T cell receptor beta chains given below trace back to one sample, sequenced in a study of technical replicates of blood from a few donors (dated 2017 in TCRdb). The library was prepared using the immunoSEQ multiplex PCR assay. TCRdb obtained this table from immuneACCESS and retained in-frame rearrangements with V and J assigned. These tables miss some clones; where compared with another copy, unresolved V genes account for less than half of the shortfall, and the remainder is unexplained. A total of 70,000 or so clones appear in this sample, over 70% of them only once. The ten largest clones take up 4% to 5% of the sample. What was sequenced was PBMCs. The origin of the receptors is a human donor in good health. Some clones in this sample may be carry-over from other donors' samples.

This clone is a singleton in its sample. This sequence joins TRBV4-3 and TRBJ1-3, with unresolved D. CDR1 is LGHNA, CDR2 YSLEER, per germline. Trimming removed 0 bases at V and 0 bases at J, with 9 bases between. The CDR3 loop spans 16 amino acids. CDR3 DNA sequence: TGCGCCAGCAGCCAAGATGCCGGTGGCTCTGGAAACACCATATATTTT. This sequence encodes CASSQDAGGSGNTIYF.

The chain recombines TRBV10-1 with TRBJ1-2, with a possible D match to TRBD1 (6 bases). The CDR3 is made up of 16 amino acids. Germline V lookup: CDR1 WNHNN, CDR2 SYGVQD (reference sequence). V lost 0 bases and J 0 bases, leaving 11 bases between the germline ends. CDR3 residues: CASSESEGGANYGYTF. Here the CDR3 DNA reads TGCGCCAGCAGTGAGTCGGAGGGGGGGGCTAACTATGGCTACACCTTC.

CDR3 nucleotides: TGTGCCAGCAGCCCCCCCTTAGAACGATCCTATAATTCACCCCTCCACTTT. This gives the protein CASSPPLERSYNSPLHF. V usage is TRBV7-2 and J usage is TRBJ1-6; no clear D. Trimming removed 5 bases at V and 1 base at J, with 15 bases between. CDR3 length: 17 residues. Germline CDR1 is SGHTA and CDR2 is FQGNSA.

This chain uses TRBV7-3 with TRBJ2-2; TRBD2 is a possible D gene (6 bases). CDR1 and CDR2 from the germline V gene are SGHTA and FQGTGA. V dropped 2 bases and J dropped 4 bases, with 11 bases sitting between them. This CDR3 spans 15 amino acids. CDR3: CASSLGGIVTGELFF. The DNA of the CDR3 is TGTGCCAGCAGCTTAGGCGGGATAGTCACCGGGGAGCTGTTTTTT.

This chain joins TRBV19 and TRBJ1-5; D is unresolved. The germline gives CDR1 LNHDA, CDR2 SQIVND (reference sequence). The CDR3 has 12 residues. V was cut by 8 bases and J by 2 bases, with 7 bases left in between. The chain's CDR3 is CASDIGNQPQHF. DNA of the CDR3: TGTGCCAGTGACATTGGCAATCAGCCCCAGCATTTT.

The chain uses TRBV19 and TRBJ1-2, with TRBD1 as a possible D gene (6 bases). This CDR3 comprises 14 residues. Between the trimmed V and J ends, which lost 4 bases and 1 base, there was a span of 10 bases. Germline values: CDR1 LNHDA, CDR2 SQIVND (reference sequence). CDR3 loop: CASSTGVSNYGYTF. DNA for the CDR3: TGTGCCAGTAGTACAGGGGTTAGTAACTATGGCTACACCTTC.